This T cell receptor (beta chain) was obtained from a study of blood T cell repertoires in COVID-19. As for the study in general: Cohort 3 recovery required two negative PCRs, clearance, or symptom resolution.

Germline-derived CDR1 and CDR2 are SGHAT and FQNNGV. This CDR3 is 15 amino acids long. Trimming took off 3 bases at V and 5 bases at J, with 16 bases between the two ends. Participants were aged roughly 18 to 95 years, lived in 24 US areas, and enrolled virtually. Participants reported their clinical history, and cohort assignment relied on those reports. Assay used: immunoSEQ multiplex PCR; TCRdb lists only in-frame clones, some missing. Of 250,000 to 300,000 clones in the sample, around nine tenths were seen once. This clonotype was obtained from a woman aged 60-70 years in a cohort exposed to, infected with or recovered from COVID-19 (not recorded which). The source material was PBMCs or T cells enriched from blood (not recorded which). The chain carries TRBV11-2 and TRBJ1-2; weak D call: TRBD1 (5 bases). The CDR3 coding sequence is TGTGCCAGCAGCTTCTCAGGGTTGCCCCAGTATGGCTACACCTTC. Its protein is CASSFSGLPQYGYTF.